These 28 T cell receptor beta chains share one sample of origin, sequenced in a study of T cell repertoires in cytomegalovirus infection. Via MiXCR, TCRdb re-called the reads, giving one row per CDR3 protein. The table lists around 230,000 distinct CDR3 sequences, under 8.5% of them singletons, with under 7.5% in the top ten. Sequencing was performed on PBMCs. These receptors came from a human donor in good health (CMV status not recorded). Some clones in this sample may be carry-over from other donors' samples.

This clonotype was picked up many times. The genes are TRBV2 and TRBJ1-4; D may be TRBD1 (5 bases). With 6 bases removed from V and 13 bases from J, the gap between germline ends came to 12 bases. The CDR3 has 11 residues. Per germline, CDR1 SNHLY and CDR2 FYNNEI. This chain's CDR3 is CASRGTVSLFF. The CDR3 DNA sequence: TGTGCCAGCAGGGGGACGGTGTCACTGTTTTTT.

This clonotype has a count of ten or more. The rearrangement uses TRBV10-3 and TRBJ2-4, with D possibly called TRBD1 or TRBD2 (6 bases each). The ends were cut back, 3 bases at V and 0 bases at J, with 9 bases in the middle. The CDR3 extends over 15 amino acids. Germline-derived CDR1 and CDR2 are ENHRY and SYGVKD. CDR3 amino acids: CAISERGLAKNIQYF. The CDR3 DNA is TGTGCCATCAGTGAACGGGGGCTAGCCAAAAACATTCAGTACTTC.

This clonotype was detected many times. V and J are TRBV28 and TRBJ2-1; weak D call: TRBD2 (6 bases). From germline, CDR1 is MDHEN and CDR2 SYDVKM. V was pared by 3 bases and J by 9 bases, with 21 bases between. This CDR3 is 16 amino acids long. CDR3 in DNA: TGTGCCAGCAGTTTCGCCCGGATAGATTGGGAGGTTGAGCAGTTCTTC. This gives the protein CASSFARIDWEVEQFF.

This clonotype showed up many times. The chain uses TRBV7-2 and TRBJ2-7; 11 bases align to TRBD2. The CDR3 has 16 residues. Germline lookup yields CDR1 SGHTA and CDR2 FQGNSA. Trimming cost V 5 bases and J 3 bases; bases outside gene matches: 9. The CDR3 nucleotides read TGTGCCAGCAGCAGAGACCCCGGGACTAGCGGCTACGAGCAGTACTTC. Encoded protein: CASSRDPGTSGYEQYF.

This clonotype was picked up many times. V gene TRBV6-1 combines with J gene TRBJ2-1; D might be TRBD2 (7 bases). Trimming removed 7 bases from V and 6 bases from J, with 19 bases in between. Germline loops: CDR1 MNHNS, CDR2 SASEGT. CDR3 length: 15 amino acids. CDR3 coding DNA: TGTGCCAGCACCCTAGGGGGGGGGGCTACCAATGAGCAGTTCTTC. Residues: CASTLGGGATNEQFF.

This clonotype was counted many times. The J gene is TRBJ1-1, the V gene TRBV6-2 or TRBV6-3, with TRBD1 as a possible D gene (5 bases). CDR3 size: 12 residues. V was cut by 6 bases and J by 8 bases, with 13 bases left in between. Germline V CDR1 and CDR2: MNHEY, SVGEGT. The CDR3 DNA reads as TGTGCCAGCAGCCGAGGACAACTCGAAGCTTTCTTT. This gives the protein CASSRGQLEAFF.

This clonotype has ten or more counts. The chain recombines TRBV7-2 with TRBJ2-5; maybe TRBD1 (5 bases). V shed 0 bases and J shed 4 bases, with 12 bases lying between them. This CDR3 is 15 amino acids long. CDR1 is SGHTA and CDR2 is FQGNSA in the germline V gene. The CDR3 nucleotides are TGTGCCAGCAGCTTAGCGGCAGGGTTCAGAGAGACCCAGTACTTC. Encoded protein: CASSLAAGFRETQYF. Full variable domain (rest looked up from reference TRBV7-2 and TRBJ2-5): GAGVSQSPSNKVTEKGKDVELRCDPISGHTALYWYRQSLGQGLEFLIYFQGNSAPDKSGLPSDRFSAERTGGSVSTLTIQRTQQEDSAVYLCASSLAAGFRETQYFGPGTRLLVL.

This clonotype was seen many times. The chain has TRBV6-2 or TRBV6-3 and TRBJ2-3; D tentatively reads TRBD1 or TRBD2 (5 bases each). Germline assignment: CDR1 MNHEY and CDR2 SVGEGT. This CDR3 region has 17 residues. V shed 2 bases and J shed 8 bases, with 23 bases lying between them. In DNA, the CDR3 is TGTGCCAGCAGTTACACCGGACGGTGGGACGGTGACGGTACGCAGTATTTT. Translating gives CASSYTGRWDGDGTQYF.

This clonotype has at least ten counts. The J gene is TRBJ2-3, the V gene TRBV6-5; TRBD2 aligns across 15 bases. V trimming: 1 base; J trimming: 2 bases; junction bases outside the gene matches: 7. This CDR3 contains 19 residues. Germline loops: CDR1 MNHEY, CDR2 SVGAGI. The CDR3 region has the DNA TGTGCCAGCAGTTACTTTTCAGGGACTAGCGGGGGGACCACAGATACGCAGTATTTT. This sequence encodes CASSYFSGTSGGTTDTQYF.

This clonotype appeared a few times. For the CDR3, the DNA is TGTGCCAGCAGCGGATCGGGACAGGGGGGTGAGCAGTACTTC. It codes for CASSGSGQGGEQYF. This chain links TRBV5-5 with TRBJ2-7; 11 bases line up with TRBD1. Germline V gives CDR1 SGHKS, CDR2 YYEKEE (reference sequence). Unmatched junction bases numbered 7, after V lost 4 bases and J lost 7 bases. CDR3 length equals 14 residues.

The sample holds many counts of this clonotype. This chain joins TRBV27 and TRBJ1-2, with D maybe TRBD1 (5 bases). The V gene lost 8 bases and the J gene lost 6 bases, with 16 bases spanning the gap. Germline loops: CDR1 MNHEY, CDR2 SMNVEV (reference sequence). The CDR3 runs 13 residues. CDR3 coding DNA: TGTGCCAGCGCGGACATGGGGCGTCATGGCTACACCTTC. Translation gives CASADMGRHGYTF.

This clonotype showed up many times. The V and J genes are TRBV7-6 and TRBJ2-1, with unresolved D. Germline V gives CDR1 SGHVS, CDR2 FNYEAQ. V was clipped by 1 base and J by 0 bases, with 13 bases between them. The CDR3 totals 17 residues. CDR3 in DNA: TGTGCCAGCAGCTTAGGGGGAAGGACGAGCTCCTACAATGAGCAGTTCTTC. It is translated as CASSLGGRTSSYNEQFF.

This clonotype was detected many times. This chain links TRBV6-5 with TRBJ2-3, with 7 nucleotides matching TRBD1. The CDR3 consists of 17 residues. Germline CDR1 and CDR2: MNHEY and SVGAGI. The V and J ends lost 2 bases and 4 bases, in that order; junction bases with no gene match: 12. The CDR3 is CASSYEAGTVAADTQYF. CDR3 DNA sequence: TGTGCCAGCAGTTACGAGGCCGGGACAGTCGCAGCAGATACGCAGTATTTT.

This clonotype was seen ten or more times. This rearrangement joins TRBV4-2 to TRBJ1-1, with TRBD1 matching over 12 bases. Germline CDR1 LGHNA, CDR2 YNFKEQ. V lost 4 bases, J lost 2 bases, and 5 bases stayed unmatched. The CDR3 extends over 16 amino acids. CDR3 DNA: TGTGCCAGCAGCCCAGCGGGGACAGGGGGCAACACTGAAGCTTTCTTT. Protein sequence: CASSPAGTGGNTEAFF.

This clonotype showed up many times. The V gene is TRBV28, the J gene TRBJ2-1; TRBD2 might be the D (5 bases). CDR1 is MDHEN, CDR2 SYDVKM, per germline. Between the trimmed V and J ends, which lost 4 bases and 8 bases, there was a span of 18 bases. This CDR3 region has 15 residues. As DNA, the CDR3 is TGTGCCAGCAGTTCCACTAGAACTAAACCCCATGAGCAGTTCTTC. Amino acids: CASSSTRTKPHEQFF.

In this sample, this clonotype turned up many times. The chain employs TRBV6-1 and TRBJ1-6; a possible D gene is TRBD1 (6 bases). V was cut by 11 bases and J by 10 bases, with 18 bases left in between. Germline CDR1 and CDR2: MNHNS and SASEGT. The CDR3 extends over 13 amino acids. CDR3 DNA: TGTGCCGGGGCCCGGGGGGCAAGGTCACCCCTCCACTTT. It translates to CAGARGARSPLHF.

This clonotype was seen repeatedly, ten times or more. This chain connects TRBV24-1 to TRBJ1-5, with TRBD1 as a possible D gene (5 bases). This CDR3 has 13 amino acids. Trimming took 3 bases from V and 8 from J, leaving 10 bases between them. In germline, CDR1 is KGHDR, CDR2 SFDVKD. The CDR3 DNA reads TGTGCCACCAGTGATCACAGGACCGAGCCCCAGCATTTT. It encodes CATSDHRTEPQHF.

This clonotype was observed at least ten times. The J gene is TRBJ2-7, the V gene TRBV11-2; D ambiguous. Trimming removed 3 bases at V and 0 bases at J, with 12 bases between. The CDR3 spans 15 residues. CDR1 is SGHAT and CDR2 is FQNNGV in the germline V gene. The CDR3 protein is CASSFVSTSSYEQYF. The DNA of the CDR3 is TGTGCCAGCAGCTTCGTGTCTACCAGCTCCTACGAGCAGTACTTC.

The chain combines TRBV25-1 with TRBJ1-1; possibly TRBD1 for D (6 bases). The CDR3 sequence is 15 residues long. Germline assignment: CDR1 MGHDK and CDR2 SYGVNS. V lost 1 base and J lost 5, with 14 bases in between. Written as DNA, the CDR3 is TGTGCCAGCAGTGAATTAGGCGGGGGCCGGACTGAAGCTTTCTTT. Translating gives CASSELGGGRTEAFF.

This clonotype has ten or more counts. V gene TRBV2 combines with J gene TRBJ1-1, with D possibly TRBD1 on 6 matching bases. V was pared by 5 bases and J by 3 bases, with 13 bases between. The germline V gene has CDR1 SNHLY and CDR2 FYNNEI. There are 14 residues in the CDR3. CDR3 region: CASSPTGKDTEAFF. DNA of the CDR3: TGTGCCAGCAGTCCCACAGGGAAGGACACTGAAGCTTTCTTT.

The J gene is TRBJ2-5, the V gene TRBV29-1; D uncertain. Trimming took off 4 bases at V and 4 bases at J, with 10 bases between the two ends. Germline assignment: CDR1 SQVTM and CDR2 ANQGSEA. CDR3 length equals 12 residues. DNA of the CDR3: TGCAGCGTTGGCCCGGATATAGAGACCCAGTACTTC. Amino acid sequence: CSVGPDIETQYF.

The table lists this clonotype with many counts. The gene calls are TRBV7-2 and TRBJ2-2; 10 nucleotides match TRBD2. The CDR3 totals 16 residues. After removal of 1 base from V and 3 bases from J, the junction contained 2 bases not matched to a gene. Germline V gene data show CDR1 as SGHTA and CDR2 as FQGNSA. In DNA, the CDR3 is TGTGCCAGCAGCTTAGGCCTAGCGGGGGACACCGGGGAGCTGTTTTTT. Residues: CASSLGLAGDTGELFF.

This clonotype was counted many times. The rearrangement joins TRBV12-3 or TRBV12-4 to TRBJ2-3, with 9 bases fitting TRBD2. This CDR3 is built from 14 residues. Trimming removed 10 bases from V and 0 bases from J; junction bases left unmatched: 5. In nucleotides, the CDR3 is TGTGCCATCGCGGGGGGGCCTAGCACAGATACGCAGTATTTT. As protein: CAIAGGPSTDTQYF.

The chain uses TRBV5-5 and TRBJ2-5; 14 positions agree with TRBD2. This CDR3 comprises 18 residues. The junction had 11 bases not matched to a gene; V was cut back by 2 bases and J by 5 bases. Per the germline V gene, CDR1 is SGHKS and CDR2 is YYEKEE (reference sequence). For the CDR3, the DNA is TGTGCCAGCAGCTTCCGTGGGACTAGCGGGGGAGCGCGGGAGACCCAGTACTTC. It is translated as CASSFRGTSGGARETQYF.

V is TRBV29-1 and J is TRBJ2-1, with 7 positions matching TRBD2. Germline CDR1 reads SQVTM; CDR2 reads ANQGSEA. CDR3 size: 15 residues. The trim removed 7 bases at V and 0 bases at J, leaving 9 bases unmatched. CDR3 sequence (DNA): TGCAGCGGGGGGGGGGGGGGTATCTCCTACAATGAGCAGTTCTTC. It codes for CSGGGGGISYNEQFF.

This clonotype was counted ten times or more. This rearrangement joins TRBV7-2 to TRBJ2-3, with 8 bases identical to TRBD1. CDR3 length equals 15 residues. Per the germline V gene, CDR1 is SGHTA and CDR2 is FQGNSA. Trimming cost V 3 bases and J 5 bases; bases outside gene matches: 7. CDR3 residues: CASSFGQGAGDTQYF. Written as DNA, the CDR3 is TGTGCCAGCAGCTTCGGACAGGGAGCGGGAGATACGCAGTATTTT. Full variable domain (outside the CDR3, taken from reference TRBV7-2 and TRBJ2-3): GAGVSQSPSNKVTEKGKDVELRCDPISGHTALYWYRQSLGQGLEFLIYFQGNSAPDKSGLPSDRFSAERTGGSVSTLTIQRTQQEDSAVYLCASSFGQGAGDTQYFGPGTRLTVL.

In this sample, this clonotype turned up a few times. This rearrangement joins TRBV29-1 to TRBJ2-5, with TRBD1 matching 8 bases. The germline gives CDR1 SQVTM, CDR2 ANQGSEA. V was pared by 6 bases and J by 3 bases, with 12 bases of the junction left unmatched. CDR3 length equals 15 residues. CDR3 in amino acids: CSVLNRGALEETQYF. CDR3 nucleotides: TGCAGCGTGTTAAACAGGGGGGCCCTGGAAGAGACCCAGTACTTC. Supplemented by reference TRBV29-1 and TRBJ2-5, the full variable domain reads SAVISQKPSRDICQRGTSLTIQCQVDSQVTMMFWYRQQPGQSLTLIATANQGSEATYESGFVIDKFPISRPNLTFSTLTVSNMSPEDSSIYLCSVLNRGALEETQYFGPGTRLLVL.

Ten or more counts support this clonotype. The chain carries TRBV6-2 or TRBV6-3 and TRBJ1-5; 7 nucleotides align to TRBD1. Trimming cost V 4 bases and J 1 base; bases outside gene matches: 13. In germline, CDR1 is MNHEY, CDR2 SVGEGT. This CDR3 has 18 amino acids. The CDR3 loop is CASSFEWIGTDSNQPQHF. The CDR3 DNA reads TGTGCCAGCAGTTTTGAATGGATTGGGACAGACAGCAATCAGCCCCAGCATTTT.